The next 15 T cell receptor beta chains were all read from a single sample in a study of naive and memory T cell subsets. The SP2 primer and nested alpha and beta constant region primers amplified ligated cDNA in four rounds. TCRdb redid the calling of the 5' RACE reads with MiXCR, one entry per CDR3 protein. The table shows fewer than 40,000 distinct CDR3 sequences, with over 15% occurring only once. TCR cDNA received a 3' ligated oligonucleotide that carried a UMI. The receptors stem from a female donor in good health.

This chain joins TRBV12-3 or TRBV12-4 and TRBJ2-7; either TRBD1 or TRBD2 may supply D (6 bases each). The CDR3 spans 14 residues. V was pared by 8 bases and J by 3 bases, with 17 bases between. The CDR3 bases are TGTGCCAGCGGGATGACAGGCGGGGTCTACGAGCAGTACTTC. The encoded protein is CASGMTGGVYEQYF.

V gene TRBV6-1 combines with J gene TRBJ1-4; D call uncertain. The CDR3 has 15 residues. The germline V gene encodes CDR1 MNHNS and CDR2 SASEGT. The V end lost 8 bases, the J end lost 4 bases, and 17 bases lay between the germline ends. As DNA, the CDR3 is TGTGCCAGCTCCCGAGTTGACGGACTTAATGAAAAACTGTTTTTT. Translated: CASSRVDGLNEKLFF.

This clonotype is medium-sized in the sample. The CDR3: CATEQPQHF. DNA for the CDR3: TGTGCCACCGAACAGCCCCAGCATTTT. This chain uses TRBV7-6 with TRBJ1-5; D call uncertain. V lost 10 bases and J lost 7, with 5 bases in between. CDR1 and CDR2 from the germline V gene are SGHVS and FNYEAQ. The CDR3 is 9 amino acids.

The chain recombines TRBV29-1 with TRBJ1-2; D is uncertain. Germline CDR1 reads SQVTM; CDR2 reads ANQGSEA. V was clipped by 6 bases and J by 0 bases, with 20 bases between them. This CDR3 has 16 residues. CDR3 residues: CSVSPQDLLPNYGYTF. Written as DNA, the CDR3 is TGCAGCGTCTCCCCCCAGGATCTACTGCCTAACTATGGCTACACCTTC.

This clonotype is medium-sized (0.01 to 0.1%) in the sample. The CDR3 coding sequence is TGTGCCAGCAGCTTAAGAGAAGGCGATACGCAGTATTTT. Translation gives CASSLREGDTQYF. The rearrangement links TRBV7-3 to TRBJ2-3; D remains unclear. The CDR3 loop spans 13 amino acids. Per germline, CDR1 SGHTA and CDR2 FQGTGA. The ends were cut back, 1 base at V and 6 bases at J, with 8 bases in the middle.

CDR3 sequence reads: CASSLIRNSNQPQHF. The CDR3 bases are TGTGCCAGCAGTTTAATTCGAAATAGCAATCAGCCCCAGCATTTT. V is TRBV12-3 or TRBV12-4 and J is TRBJ1-5; D not resolved. V was cut by 2 bases and J by 0 bases, with 8 bases left in between. The CDR3 has 15 amino acids.

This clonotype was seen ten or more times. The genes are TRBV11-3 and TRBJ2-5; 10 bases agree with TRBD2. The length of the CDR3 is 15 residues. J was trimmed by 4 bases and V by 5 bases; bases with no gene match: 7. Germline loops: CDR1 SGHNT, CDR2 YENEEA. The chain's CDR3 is CASSHSGGPLETQYF. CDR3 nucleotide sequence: TGTGCCAGCAGCCATAGCGGGGGGCCCCTAGAGACCCAGTACTTC.

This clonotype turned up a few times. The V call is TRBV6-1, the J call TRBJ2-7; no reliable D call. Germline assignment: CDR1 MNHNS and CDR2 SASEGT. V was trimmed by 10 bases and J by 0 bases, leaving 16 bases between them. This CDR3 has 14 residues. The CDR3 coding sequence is TGTGCCATCCCGTTAGGGATACTCTCCTACGAGCAGTACTTC. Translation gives CAIPLGILSYEQYF.

The CDR3 nucleotides are TGTGCCAGCAGCTTGGGGGGGCCCTCGGGGGGCACCGGGGAGCTGTTTTTT. Amino acids: CASSLGGPSGGTGELFF. This sequence joins TRBV5-6 and TRBJ2-2, with D tentatively TRBD2 (7 bases). The CDR3 is 17 residues long. Trimming removed 0 bases from V and 4 bases from J, with 16 bases in between. The germline gives CDR1 SGHDT, CDR2 YYEEEE.

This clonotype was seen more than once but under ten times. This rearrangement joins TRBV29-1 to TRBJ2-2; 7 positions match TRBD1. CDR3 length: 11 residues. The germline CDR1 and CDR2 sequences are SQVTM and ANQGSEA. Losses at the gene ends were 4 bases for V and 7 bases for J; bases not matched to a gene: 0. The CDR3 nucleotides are TGCAGCGTTGCAGGGGGCGGGGAGCTGTTTTTT. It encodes CSVAGGGELFF.

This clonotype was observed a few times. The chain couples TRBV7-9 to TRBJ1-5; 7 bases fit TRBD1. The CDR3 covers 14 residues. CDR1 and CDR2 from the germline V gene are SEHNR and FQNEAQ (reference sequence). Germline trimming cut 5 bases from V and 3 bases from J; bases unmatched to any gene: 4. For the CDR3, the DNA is TGTGCCAGCAGCCCGGGACAGAACAATCAGCCCCAGCATTTT. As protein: CASSPGQNNQPQHF.

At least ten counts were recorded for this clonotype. The CDR3 spells CSARGTSGGASLTDTQYF. CDR3 coding DNA: TGCAGTGCTAGGGGGACTAGCGGGGGGGCGTCCCTCACAGATACGCAGTATTTT. This chain connects TRBV20-1 to TRBJ2-3; 16 nucleotides agree with TRBD2. Trimming cost V 3 bases and J 2 bases; bases outside gene matches: 8. The CDR3 totals 18 residues. Germline CDR1 is DFQATT and CDR2 is SNEGSKA (reference sequence).

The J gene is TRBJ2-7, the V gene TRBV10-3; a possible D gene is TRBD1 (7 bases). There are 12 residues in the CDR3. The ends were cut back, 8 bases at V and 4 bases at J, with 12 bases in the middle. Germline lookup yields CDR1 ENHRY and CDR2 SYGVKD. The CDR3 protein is CAIGQGGYEQYF. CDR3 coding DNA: TGTGCCATCGGTCAGGGGGGATACGAGCAGTACTTC.

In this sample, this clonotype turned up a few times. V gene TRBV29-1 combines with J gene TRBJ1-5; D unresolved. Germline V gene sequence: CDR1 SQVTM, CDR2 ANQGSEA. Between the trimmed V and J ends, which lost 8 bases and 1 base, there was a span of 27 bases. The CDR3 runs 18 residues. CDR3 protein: CSPREDLCNEGSNQPQHF. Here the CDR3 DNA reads TGCAGCCCCCGTGAGGACCTGTGCAACGAGGGCAGCAATCAGCCCCAGCATTTT.

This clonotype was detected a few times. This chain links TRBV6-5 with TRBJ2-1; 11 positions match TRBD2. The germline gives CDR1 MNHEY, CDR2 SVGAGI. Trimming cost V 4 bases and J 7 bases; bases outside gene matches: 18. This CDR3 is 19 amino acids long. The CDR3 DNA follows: TGTGCCAGCAGTTCCCGGACTAGCGGGCCAATTCCCTTGGGTAATGAGCAGTTCTTC. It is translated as CASSSRTSGPIPLGNEQFF.